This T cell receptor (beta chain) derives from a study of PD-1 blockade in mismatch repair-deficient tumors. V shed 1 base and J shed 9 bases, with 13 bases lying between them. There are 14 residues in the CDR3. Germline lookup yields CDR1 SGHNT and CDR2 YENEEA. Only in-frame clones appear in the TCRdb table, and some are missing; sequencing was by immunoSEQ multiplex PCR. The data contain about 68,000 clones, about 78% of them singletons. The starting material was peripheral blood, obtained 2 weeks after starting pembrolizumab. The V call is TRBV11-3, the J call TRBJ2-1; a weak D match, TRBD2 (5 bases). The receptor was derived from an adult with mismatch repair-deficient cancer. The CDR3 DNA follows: TGTGCCAGCAGCTTAGGAGGGTTGGCTTCTGAGCAGTTCTTC. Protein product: CASSLGGLASEQFF.